The 21 T cell receptor beta chains in this list originate from one sample, sequenced in a study of control samples from healthy donors and cancer patients (dated by TCRdb to 2020 to 2021). Receptor amplification or capture employed the immunoSEQ multiplex PCR assay. The source is immuneACCESS, and TCRdb retained only in-frame sequences with V and J called. Part of the clones is not carried over; for the studies checked, unresolved V genes explain less than half of this, and the remainder is unexplained. The sample includes 100,000 to 150,000 clones, with around nine tenths observed a single time. The ten largest clones take up 12% of the sample. Source material: blood. Receptor source: a man aged 30 to 39 in good health.

Turning to this clone: A much larger clone lies a single base off, so this may be a read error. The V call is TRBV6-1, the J call TRBJ1-1; D unclear. CDR3 length: 13 amino acids. Trimming removed 2 bases from V and 1 base from J, with 5 bases in between. In germline, CDR1 is MNHNS, CDR2 SASEGT. CDR3 in DNA: TGTGCCAGCAGTGAACAGGCGAACACTGAAGCTTTCTTT. Encoded protein: CASSEQANTEAFF.

This clone has only a few counts. A read error is likely, as this CDR3 ends without the conserved phenylalanine or tryptophan. The DNA is left out, because the CDR3 cannot be placed on it with certainty; the CDR3 is given as TCRdb lists it. The chain employs TRBV3-1 (or the pseudogene TRBV3-2) and TRBJ1-2. The germline CDR1 and CDR2 sequences are LGHDT and YNNKEL (reference sequence). The CDR3 is 12 amino acids long, termini counted. CDR3 residues: CASSQGEPFFSL.

The rearrangement uses TRBV6-2 or TRBV6-3 and TRBJ2-2; D is uncertain. Germline V gives CDR1 MNHEY, CDR2 SVGEGT. With 2 bases removed from V and 6 bases from J, the gap between germline ends came to 4 bases. The length of the CDR3 is 12 residues. The CDR3 DNA is TGTGCCAGCAGTTACCCCCCCGGGGAGCTGTTTTTT. This encodes CASSYPPGELFF.

The chain combines TRBV4-1 with TRBJ2-4; 7 nucleotides align to TRBD1. J lost 1 base, V lost 3 bases, and 9 bases had no gene match. This CDR3 contains 17 residues. Germline CDR1 MGHRA, CDR2 YSYEKL. The CDR3 sequence: CASSQRPGGSAKNIQYF. As DNA, the CDR3 is TGCGCCAGCAGCCAGAGGCCAGGGGGAAGTGCCAAAAACATTCAGTACTTC.

The chain recombines TRBV11-2 with TRBJ2-5; D unclear. CDR3 length equals 15 residues. V was shortened by 0 bases and J by 2 bases, with 10 bases between the two germline ends. The germline gives CDR1 SGHAT, CDR2 FQNNGV. CDR3 amino acids: CASSLDAGSQETQYF. CDR3 nucleotide sequence: TGTGCCAGCAGCTTAGATGCCGGGTCGCAAGAGACCCAGTACTTC.

V gene TRBV5-4 combines with J gene TRBJ2-3; 15 bases match TRBD2. CDR3 length: 17 residues. The germline V gene encodes CDR1 SGHNT and CDR2 YYREEE (reference sequence). Trimming took 4 bases from V and 4 from J; bases not matched to a gene: 7. The DNA for the CDR3 is TGTGCCAGCAGCCCTGGGACTAGCGGGGGGTTCCCAGATACGCAGTATTTT. Its protein is CASSPGTSGGFPDTQYF.

This chain joins TRBV4-1 and TRBJ2-1; 10 bases match TRBD2. In germline, CDR1 is MGHRA, CDR2 YSYEKL. V trimming: 3 bases; J trimming: 8 bases; junction bases outside the gene matches: 10. The CDR3 is made up of 16 amino acids. CDR3 nucleotide sequence: TGCGCCAGCAGCCATTTAGACAGCGGGGGGGCCGATGAGCAGTTCTTC. This encodes CASSHLDSGGADEQFF.

The rearrangement links TRBV5-8 to TRBJ1-2, with D possibly being TRBD1 (5 bases). This CDR3 contains 14 residues. The V and J ends lost 0 bases and 4 bases respectively, with 10 bases between them. Germline CDR1 and CDR2: SGHTS and YDEGEE. CDR3 protein: CASSLAPGSYGYTF. The DNA of the CDR3 is TGTGCCAGCAGCTTGGCCCCAGGGTCCTATGGCTACACCTTC.

The V gene is TRBV19, the J gene TRBJ2-5; either TRBD1 or TRBD2 may fit D (5 bases each). The V end lost 3 bases, the J end lost 5 bases, and 10 bases lay between the germline ends. Germline V gives CDR1 LNHDA, CDR2 SQIVND (reference sequence). The CDR3 spans 13 residues. The CDR3 spells CASSMRGDETQYF. CDR3 coding DNA: TGTGCCAGTAGTATGAGAGGGGACGAGACCCAGTACTTC. Full variable domain (outside the CDR3, taken from reference TRBV19 and TRBJ2-5): DGGITQSPKYLFRKEGQNVTLSCEQNLNHDAMYWYRQDPGQGLRLIYYSQIVNDFQKGDIAEGYSVSREKKESFPLTVTSAQKNPTAFYLCASSMRGDETQYFGPGTRLLVL.

The chain has TRBV3-1 (or the pseudogene TRBV3-2) and TRBJ2-3; 8 nucleotides agree with TRBD2. The ends lost 6 bases at V and 3 bases at J; junction bases unmatched: 8. The CDR3 runs to 15 residues. Germline V gene sequence: CDR1 LGHDT, CDR2 YNNKEL (reference sequence). The DNA for the CDR3 is TGTGCCAGCAGACCCGGGGGGGGGCGAACAGATACGCAGTATTTT. This codes for CASRPGGGRTDTQYF.

The chain has TRBV18 and TRBJ1-1, with a possible D match to TRBD1 (6 bases). CDR3 length: 12 amino acids. Germline CDR1 and CDR2: KGHSH and LQKENI. V shed 1 base and J shed 6 bases, with 6 bases lying between them. The CDR3 sequence is CASSPQGAEAFF. DNA for the CDR3: TGTGCCAGCTCACCACAGGGGGCTGAAGCTTTCTTT.

The genes are TRBV30 and TRBJ2-7; the match to TRBD2 covers 7 bases. V gave up 0 bases and J gave up 2 bases; unmatched junction bases: 1. CDR3 length equals 13 residues. Germline assignment: CDR1 GTSNPN and CDR2 SVGIG (reference sequence). The DNA for the CDR3 is TGTGCCTGGAGTGTAGGGACTACCTACGAGCAGTACTTC. It codes for CAWSVGTTYEQYF.

The chain combines TRBV2 with TRBJ1-5; 9 nucleotides match TRBD1. The CDR3 sequence is 14 residues long. J was trimmed by 5 bases and V by 6 bases; bases with no gene match: 5. Germline assignment: CDR1 SNHLY and CDR2 FYNNEI. CDR3 in DNA: TGTGCCAGCAGGGACGACAGGGGGGATCAGCCCCAGCATTTT. This gives the protein CASRDDRGDQPQHF.

In DNA, the CDR3 is TGTGCCAGAAGCAAGACTGTTGGGGGAAATCAGCCCCAGCATTTT. It specifies CARSKTVGGNQPQHF. This sequence joins TRBV5-3 and TRBJ1-5, with a weak D call TRBD1 (5 bases). TRBV5-3 is known as an ORF, though its function is uncertain. V was pared by 4 bases and J by 4 bases, with 15 bases between. This CDR3 comprises 15 residues.

V is TRBV18 and J is TRBJ2-6; the D is unclear. This CDR3 contains 16 residues. The germline V and J ends were trimmed by 6 bases and 0 bases, with 12 bases remaining between them. The germline CDR1 and CDR2 sequences are KGHSH and LQKENI. The CDR3 DNA follows: TGTGCCAGCTCTGCACCGCCTCTCTCTGGGGCCAACGTCCTGACTTTC. Encoded protein: CASSAPPLSGANVLTF.

The chain combines TRBV7-2 with TRBJ1-2; D ambiguous. CDR3 size: 15 residues. Germline values: CDR1 SGHTA, CDR2 FQGNSA. V was pared by 5 bases and J by 0 bases, with 13 bases between. CDR3 loop: CASSPKSGTNYGYTF. The CDR3 coding sequence is TGTGCCAGCAGCCCCAAGTCTGGGACTAACTATGGCTACACCTTC.

This clone occurred once. The chain has TRBV27 and TRBJ1-6; possible D gene TRBD1, 5 bases. Germline V lookup: CDR1 MNHEY, CDR2 SMNVEV (reference sequence). V gave up 2 bases and J gave up 7 bases, with 9 bases separating them. CDR3 length: 14 residues. The CDR3 bases are TGTGCCAGCAGTTTACAGGGAAGGAATTCACCCCTCCACTTT. This translates into CASSLQGRNSPLHF.

The gene calls are TRBV28 and TRBJ1-2; no clear D gene. The length of the CDR3 is 12 residues. Germline-derived CDR1 and CDR2 are MDHEN and SYDVKM. With 6 bases removed from V and 4 bases from J, the gap between germline ends came to 9 bases. In nucleotides, the CDR3 is TGTGCCAGCAGGGGTTTTGGCTATGGCTACACCTTC. Amino acids: CASRGFGYGYTF.

The V gene is TRBV18, the J gene TRBJ1-6; TRBD1 matches 8 bases. The CDR3 extends over 17 amino acids. Germline values: CDR1 KGHSH, CDR2 LQKENI. Trimming at V came to 2 bases and at J to 1 base, leaving 4 bases not matched to a gene. The CDR3 DNA follows: TGTGCCAGCTCACCAATTGGACAGGGATCCTATAATTCACCCCTCCACTTT. It translates to CASSPIGQGSYNSPLHF.

This clone was seen just once. The rearrangement uses TRBV29-1 and TRBJ1-2; perhaps TRBD1 as D (6 bases). The germline CDR1 and CDR2 sequences are SQVTM and ANQGSEA. The CDR3 runs 11 residues. The germline V and J ends were trimmed by 7 bases and 8 bases, with 14 bases remaining between them. This CDR3 reads CSGAEGEGYTF. CDR3 coding DNA: TGCAGCGGGGCGGAGGGGGAGGGCTACACCTTC. Based on the CDR3 plus reference TRBV29-1 and TRBJ1-2, the full variable domain is SAVISQKPSRDICQRGTSLTIQCQVDSQVTMMFWYRQQPGQSLTLIATANQGSEATYESGFVIDKFPISRPNLTFSTLTVSNMSPEDSSIYLCSGAEGEGYTFGSGTRLTVV.

This chain links TRBV7-9 with TRBJ2-3; no clear D gene. Germline V gives CDR1 SEHNR, CDR2 FQNEAQ (reference sequence). With 1 base removed from V and 3 bases from J, the gap between germline ends came to 2 bases. CDR3 length: 12 amino acids. Here the CDR3 reads CASSLGTDTQYF. The DNA of the CDR3 is TGTGCCAGCAGCTTAGGTACAGATACGCAGTATTTT.